Included here is one T cell receptor beta chain sequence, with context. A single record per CDR3 protein comes from TCRdb applying MiXCR to the RT-PCR reads. The sample consists of roughly 190,000 distinct CDR3 sequences, roughly two fifths of them appearing once. The sample originates from a study of patients and donors after allogeneic stem cell transplantation. Germline V gene sequence: CDR1 SQVTM, CDR2 ANQGSEA. This CDR3 region has 13 residues. The sequence was collected from a human donor who was either an allogeneic HSCT recipient or a stem cell or donor lymphocyte infusion donor (not recorded which). It is not recorded whose cells these are; they may come from a transplant donor. Material for sequencing was blood, either unsorted or a sorted T cell fraction (not recorded which). The rearrangement joins TRBV29-1 to TRBJ2-1; tentatively, D is TRBD2 (6 bases). CDR3 nucleotides: TGCAGAGTTCCGCCGGGACTTGGGGATGAGCAGTTCTTC. Translated, it gives CRVPPGLGDEQFF.